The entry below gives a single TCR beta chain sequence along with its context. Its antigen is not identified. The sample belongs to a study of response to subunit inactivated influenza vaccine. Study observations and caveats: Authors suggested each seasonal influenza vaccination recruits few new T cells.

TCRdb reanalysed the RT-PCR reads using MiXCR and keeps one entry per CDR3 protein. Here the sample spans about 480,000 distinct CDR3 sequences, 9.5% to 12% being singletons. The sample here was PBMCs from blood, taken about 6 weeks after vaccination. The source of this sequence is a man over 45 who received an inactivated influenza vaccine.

The CDR3 loop reads CASTGRVHEQYF. The CDR3 DNA reads as TGTGCCAGCACGGGGAGAGTCCACGAGCAGTACTTC. V gene TRBV11-2 combines with J gene TRBJ2-7, with D possibly matching TRBD2 (5 bases). The CDR3 runs to 12 residues. Trimming removed 7 bases from V and 5 bases from J, with 12 bases in between. CDR1 and CDR2 (germline): SGHAT, FQNNGV.